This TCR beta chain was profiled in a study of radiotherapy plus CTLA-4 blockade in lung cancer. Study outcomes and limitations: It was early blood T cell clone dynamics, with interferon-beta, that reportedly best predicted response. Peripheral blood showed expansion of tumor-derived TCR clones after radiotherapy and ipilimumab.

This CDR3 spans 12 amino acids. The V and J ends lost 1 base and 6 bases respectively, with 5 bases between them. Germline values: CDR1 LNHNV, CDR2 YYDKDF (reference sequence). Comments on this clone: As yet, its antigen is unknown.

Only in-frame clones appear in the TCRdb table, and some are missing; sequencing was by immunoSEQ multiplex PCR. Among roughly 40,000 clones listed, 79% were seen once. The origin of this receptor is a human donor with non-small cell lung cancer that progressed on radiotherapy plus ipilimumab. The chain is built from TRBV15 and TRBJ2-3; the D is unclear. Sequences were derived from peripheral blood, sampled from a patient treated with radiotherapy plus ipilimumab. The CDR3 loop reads CATSRATDTQYF. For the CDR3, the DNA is TGTGCCACCAGCAGAGCTACGGATACGCAGTATTTT.